This T cell receptor beta chain was sequenced for a study of T cell changes during pregnancy in multiple sclerosis. CDR3 length equals 16 residues. Deletions cut 3 bases from V and 2 bases from J, with 17 bases between. CDR1 and CDR2 from the germline V gene are LNHNV and YYDKDF (reference sequence). Profiled with immunoSEQ multiplex PCR; TCRdb holds only in-frame clones, not every one. The sample has some 66,000 clones; around nine tenths are singletons. The sequences come from CD8+ T cells from peripheral blood mononuclear cells, collected before pregnancy. The chain carries TRBV15 and TRBJ2-7, with a possible D match to TRBD1 (6 bases). This receptor was taken from a female donor with multiple sclerosis, enrolled in a pregnancy study. The CDR3 spells CATSSVLDSRPYEQYF. The CDR3 DNA follows: TGTGCCACCAGCAGCGTTTTGGACAGCCGCCCCTACGAGCAGTACTTC.